The entry below describes one TCR beta chain. What it binds is not known. This entry comes from a study of identical twins. Regarding the study as a whole: Insertion counts were lower in abundant cord blood beta clonotypes, a trend that memory repertoires did not show.

The CDR3 runs 20 residues. CDR1 and CDR2 (germline): SEHNR, FQNEAQ (reference sequence). The ends lost 6 bases at V and 4 bases at J; junction bases unmatched: 18. One entry per CDR3 protein results from TCRdb running MiXCR on the 5' RACE reads. The sample holds more than 1.5 million distinct CDR3 sequences, under 35% seen once. This chain uses TRBV7-9 with TRBJ2-1; TRBD2 agrees at 13 bases. Sequencing was performed on cord blood. The source of this sequence is a newborn girl in good health. The chain's CDR3 is CASRDRVRTSGRPEYNEQFF. For the CDR3, the DNA is TGTGCCAGCAGGGACCGGGTTAGGACTAGCGGGAGACCAGAGTACAATGAGCAGTTCTTC.